Detailed here is one TCR beta chain. Assay: immunoSEQ multiplex PCR; the TCRdb copy retains only in-frame clones and omits some. The data contain 2,100,000 or so clones, approximately 96% of them singletons. This specimen belongs to a study of shared clonotypes between healthy human individuals. Germline loops: CDR1 SNHLY, CDR2 FYNNEI. CDR3 length: 12 amino acids. The V and J ends lost 5 bases and 8 bases respectively, with 13 bases between them. The material sequenced was naive CD4+ T cells sorted from blood. The subset denotes: CD45RA+ positively selected. This sequence originates from a young man in good health. V gene TRBV2 combines with J gene TRBJ2-7; TRBD1 might be the D (5 bases). CDR3 amino acids: CASSSREKQQYF. CDR3 nucleotide sequence: TGTGCCAGCAGTTCCAGGGAAAAGCAGCAGTACTTC.